The rows below give T cell receptor beta chains drawn from one sample of a study of blood T cell repertoires in COVID-19. Only in-frame clones appear in the TCRdb table, and some are missing; sequencing was by immunoSEQ multiplex PCR. Here the sample spans tens of thousands of clones, roughly 80% being singletons. Sample: peripheral blood. These receptors originate from a human donor in a cohort sampled during active or convalescent COVID-19. The CDR3 runs from the conserved cysteine through the conserved F or W. The D gene is left open where the match is weak. Not every row has a clone size; where given, it reads once, few, many or a size class.

J gene	D gene	clone size	CDR3 length	V gene	CDR3 protein	CDR3 DNA
TRBJ1-5	-	-	12	TRBV7-9	CASSNTNQPQHF	TGTGCCAGCAGCAACACGAATCAGCCCCAGCATTTT
TRBJ2-7	-	-	13	TRBV9	CASSVVAAGEQYF	TGTGCCAGCAGCGTAGTGGCGGCGGGCGAGCAGTACTTC
TRBJ2-7	-	-	15	TRBV3-1/TRBV3-2	CASSQDLEYPYEQYF	TGTGCCAGCAGCCAAGATTTGGAGTATCCCTACGAGCAGTACTTC
TRBJ2-7	-	-	12	TRBV5-1	CASSPRTDEQYF	TGCGCCAGCAGCCCTCGGACAGACGAGCAGTACTTC
TRBJ1-6	-	-	16	TRBV27	CASSWGGSSYNSPLHF	TGTGCCAGCAGTTGGGGGGGAAGCTCCTATAATTCACCCCTCCACTTT
TRBJ1-2	-	-	15	TRBV6-1	CASSERGASNYGYTF	TGTGCCAGCAGTGAACGGGGGGCTAGTAACTATGGCTACACCTTC
TRBJ1-3	-	-	15	TRBV19	CASSIVLRPGNTIYF	TGTGCCAGTAGTATAGTACTACGTCCTGGAAACACCATATATTTT
TRBJ1-5	TRBD1	-	18	TRBV18	CASSPRDSRPHSNQPQHF	TGTGCCAGCTCACCGCGGGACAGCAGGCCCCATAGCAATCAGCCCCAGCATTTT
TRBJ1-2	TRBD1	few	15	TRBV9	CASSVGDRAHYGYTF	TGTGCCAGCAGCGTAGGGGACAGGGCACACTATGGCTACACCTTC
TRBJ1-1	-	-	15	TRBV4-3	CASSQENQGYTEAFF	TGCGCCAGCAGCCAAGAAAATCAGGGGTACACTGAAGCTTTCTTT
TRBJ2-7	-	-	15	TRBV11-3	CASTSSREVLYEQYF	TGTGCCAGCACCTCGTCAAGAGAGGTCCTCTACGAGCAGTACTTC
TRBJ2-5	TRBD2	-	14	TRBV24-1	CATSDVTSGGAQYF	TGTGCCACCAGTGATGTCACTAGCGGGGGGGCCCAGTACTTC
TRBJ1-4	TRBD1	-	15	TRBV27	CASSFSQGAKEKLFF	TGTGCCAGCTCGTTCTCGCAGGGGGCGAAGGAAAAACTGTTTTTT